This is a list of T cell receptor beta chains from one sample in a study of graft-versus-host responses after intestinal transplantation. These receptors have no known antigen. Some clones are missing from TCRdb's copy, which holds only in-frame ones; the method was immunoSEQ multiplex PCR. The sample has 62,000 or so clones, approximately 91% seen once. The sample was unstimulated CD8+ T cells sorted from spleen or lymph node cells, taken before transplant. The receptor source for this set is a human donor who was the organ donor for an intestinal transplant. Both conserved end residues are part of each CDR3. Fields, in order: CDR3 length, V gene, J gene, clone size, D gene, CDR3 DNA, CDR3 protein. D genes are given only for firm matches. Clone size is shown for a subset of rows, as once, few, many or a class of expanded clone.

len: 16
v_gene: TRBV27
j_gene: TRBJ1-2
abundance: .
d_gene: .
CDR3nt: TGTGCCAGCAGTTTCCCTCTCGTGATAGCAGTCTATGGCTACACCTTC
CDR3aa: CASSFPLVIAVYGYTF

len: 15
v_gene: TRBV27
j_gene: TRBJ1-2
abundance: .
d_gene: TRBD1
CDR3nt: TGTGCCAGCACCCCGACAGGGCCCTCAAACTATGGCTACACCTTC
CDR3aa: CASTPTGPSNYGYTF

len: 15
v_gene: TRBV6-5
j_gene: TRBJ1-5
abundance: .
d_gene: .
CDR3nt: TGTGCCAGCAGTCCCAATTCCGGGGGGGATCAGCCCCAGCATTTT
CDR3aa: CASSPNSGGDQPQHF

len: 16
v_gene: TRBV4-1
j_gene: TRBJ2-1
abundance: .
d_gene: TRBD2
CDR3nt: TGCGCCAGCAGCCATCCCGGGACTAGCGCACAACTTGAGCAGTTCTTC
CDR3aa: CASSHPGTSAQLEQFF

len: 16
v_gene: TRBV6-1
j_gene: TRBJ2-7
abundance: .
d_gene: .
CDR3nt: TGTGCCAGCAGTGAAGCGGTGAGCGAAGGCTACGACGAGCAGTACTTC
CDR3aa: CASSEAVSEGYDEQYF

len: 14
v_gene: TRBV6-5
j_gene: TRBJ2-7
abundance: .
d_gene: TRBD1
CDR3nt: TGTGCCAGCAGTAGAACCGGGACAGGGTCCGAGCAGTACTTC
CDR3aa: CASSRTGTGSEQYF

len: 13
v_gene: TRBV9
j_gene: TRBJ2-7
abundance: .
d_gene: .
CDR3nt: TGTGCCAGCAGCGTAGGGCTAGCCAACGAGCAGTACTTC
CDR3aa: CASSVGLANEQYF

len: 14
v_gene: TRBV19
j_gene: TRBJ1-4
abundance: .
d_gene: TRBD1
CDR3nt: TGTGCCAGTAGTATGGGACAGGGGTATGAAAAACTGTTTTTT
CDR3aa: CASSMGQGYEKLFF

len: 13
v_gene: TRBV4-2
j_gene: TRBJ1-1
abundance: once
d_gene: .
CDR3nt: TGTGCCAGCAGCTCGCTTGGGGAGCCCATGGCTTTCTTT
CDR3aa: CASSSLGEPMAFF

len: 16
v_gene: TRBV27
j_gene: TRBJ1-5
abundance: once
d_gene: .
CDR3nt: TGTGCCAGCAGTTTGTTCTCAGGGGCTTTGGATCAGCCCCAGCATTTT
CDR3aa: CASSLFSGALDQPQHF

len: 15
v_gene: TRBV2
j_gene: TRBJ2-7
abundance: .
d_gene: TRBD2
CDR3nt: TGTGCCAGCAGTGGGAACGGGAGGGCCCCCTACGAGCAGTACTTC
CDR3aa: CASSGNGRAPYEQYF

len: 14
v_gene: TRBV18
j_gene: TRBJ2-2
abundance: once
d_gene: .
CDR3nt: TGTGCCAGCTCCCTAGACAGTTCACCCGGGGAGCTGTTTTTT
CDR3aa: CASSLDSSPGELFF

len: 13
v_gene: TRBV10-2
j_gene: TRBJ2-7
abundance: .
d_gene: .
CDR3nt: TGCGCCAGTACTAGCCGTGAATACTACGAGCAGTACTTC
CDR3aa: CASTSREYYEQYF

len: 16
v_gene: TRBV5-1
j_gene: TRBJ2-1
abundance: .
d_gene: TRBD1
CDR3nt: TGCGCCAGCAGCGAAACAGGGGGCGATTATCTTTTGGAGCAGTTCTTC
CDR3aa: CASSETGGDYLLEQFF

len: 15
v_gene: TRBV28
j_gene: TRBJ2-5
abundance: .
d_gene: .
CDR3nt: TGTGCCAGCAGTTTATATGGCGGGGGCGGAGAGACCCAGTACTTC
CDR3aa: CASSLYGGGGETQYF

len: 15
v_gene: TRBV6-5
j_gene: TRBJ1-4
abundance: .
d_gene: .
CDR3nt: TGTGCCAGCACCCCAGCAGGACGGGGTAATGAAAAACTGTTTTTT
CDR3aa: CASTPAGRGNEKLFF

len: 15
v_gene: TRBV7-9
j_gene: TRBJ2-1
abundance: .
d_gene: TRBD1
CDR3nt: TGTGCCAGCAGCTTAGGGACAGGGTTAGGCAATGAGCAGTTCTTC
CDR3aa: CASSLGTGLGNEQFF

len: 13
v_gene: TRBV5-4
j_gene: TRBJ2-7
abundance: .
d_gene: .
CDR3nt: TGTGCCAGCAGCGAACGAGGGTTCTACGAGCAGTACTTC
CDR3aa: CASSERGFYEQYF

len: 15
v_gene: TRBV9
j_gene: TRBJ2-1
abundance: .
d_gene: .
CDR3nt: TGTGCCAGCAGCTTAAGGGGATTCTCCTACAATGAGCAGTTCTTC
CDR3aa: CASSLRGFSYNEQFF

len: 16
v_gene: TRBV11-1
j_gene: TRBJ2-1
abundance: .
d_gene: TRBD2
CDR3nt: TGTGCCAGCAGCCCCCTCGTAAGCGGGGATTACAATGAGCAGTTCTTC
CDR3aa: CASSPLVSGDYNEQFF

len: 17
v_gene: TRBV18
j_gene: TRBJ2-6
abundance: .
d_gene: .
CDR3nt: TGTGCCAGCACAGGGTTCCCCCCGCTGTCTGGGGCCAACGTCCTGACTTTC
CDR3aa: CASTGFPPLSGANVLTF

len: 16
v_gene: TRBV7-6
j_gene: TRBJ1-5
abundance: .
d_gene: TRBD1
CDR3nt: TGTGCCAGCAGCTCCAGGACAGGGTCTAGCAATCAGCCCCAGCATTTT
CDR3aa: CASSSRTGSSNQPQHF

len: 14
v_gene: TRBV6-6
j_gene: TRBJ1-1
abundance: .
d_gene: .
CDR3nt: TGTGCCAGCAGCTCACTCTACCGAGAGTCTGAAGCTTTCTTT
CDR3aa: CASSSLYRESEAFF

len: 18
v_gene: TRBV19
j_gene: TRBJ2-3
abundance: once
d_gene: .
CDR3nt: TGTGCCAGTTTCCCTCCCTTAGCGATGCCATCTAGCACAGATACGCAGTATTTT
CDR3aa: CASFPPLAMPSSTDTQYF

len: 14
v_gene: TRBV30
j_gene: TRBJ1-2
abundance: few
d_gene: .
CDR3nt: TGTGCCTGGAGGGTCCCAGGGTTTTTCTATGGCTACACCTTC
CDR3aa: CAWRVPGFFYGYTF

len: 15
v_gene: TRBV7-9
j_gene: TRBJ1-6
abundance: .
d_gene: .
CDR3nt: TGTGCCAGCAGCTCCGCGTGGACAATGAGATCACCCCTCCACTTT
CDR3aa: CASSSAWTMRSPLHF